This T cell receptor (beta chain) was obtained from a study of blood T cells in healthy people across ages. Combining a sample-barcoded 5' primer with a J-beta primer mix, a second PCR ran for about 6 to 12 cycles. From the 5' RACE reads, TCRdb called clonotypes with MiXCR, one entry per CDR3 protein. The table records 650,000 or so distinct CDR3 sequences, roughly half of them present only once. Sequencing input: blood. The clonotype originates from a woman older than 75 in good health.

For the CDR3, the DNA is TGCAGCGTTTCAGGCGCGGGGCACTACGAGCAGTACTTC. Its translation: CSVSGAGHYEQYF. The rearrangement links TRBV29-1 to TRBJ2-7; D is possibly TRBD2 (6 bases). There are 13 residues in the CDR3. Trimming stripped 5 bases from V and 3 bases from J, with 14 bases between. The germline gives CDR1 SQVTM, CDR2 ANQGSEA.